What follows are 26 T cell receptor beta chains derived from one specimen sequenced in a study of blood T cell repertoires in COVID-19. Here immunoSEQ multiplex PCR was the method, and the copy in TCRdb shows in-frame clones only, minus some. This sample yields about 210,000 clones, of which 83% are seen a single time; 2% to 3% belongs to the top ten. Source material: peripheral blood. These receptors all stem from a woman in her forties with active or convalescent COVID-19.

The CDR3 reads CASSLAGIREMGLWSPLHF. The CDR3 coding sequence is TGTGCCAGCAGCTTAGCGGGGATCAGGGAAATGGGGCTATGGTCACCCCTCCACTTT. The chain has TRBV7-8 and TRBJ1-6, with D tentatively TRBD1 (5 bases). This CDR3 has 19 amino acids. The germline V and J ends were trimmed by 0 bases and 10 bases, with 25 bases remaining between them. Germline CDR1 is SGHVS and CDR2 is FQNEAQ.

The rearrangement joins TRBV6-6 to TRBJ2-5; 9 nucleotides agree with TRBD2. Germline lookup yields CDR1 MNHNY and CDR2 SVGAGI (reference sequence). The CDR3 covers 14 residues. The junction had 3 bases not matched to a gene; V was cut back by 4 bases and J by 3 bases. The CDR3 protein is CASSSTSGKETQYF. Written as DNA, the CDR3 is TGTGCCAGCAGTTCGACTAGCGGTAAAGAGACCCAGTACTTC.

The sample holds one count of this clone. This chain links TRBV7-2 with TRBJ2-1; D is unclear. Germline CDR1 SGHTA, CDR2 FQGNSA. The CDR3 sequence is 16 residues long. Trimming shortened V by 1 base and J by 8 bases, and 18 bases separated the two germline ends. CDR3 in DNA: TGTGCCAGCAGCTTAGGGAAGCTACGCGGCCCGCATGAGCAGTTCTTC. As protein: CASSLGKLRGPHEQFF.

V gene TRBV25-1 combines with J gene TRBJ1-5; D call uncertain. Between the trimmed V and J ends, which lost 3 bases and 6 bases, there was a span of 12 bases. This CDR3 region has 14 residues. Germline V gives CDR1 MGHDK, CDR2 SYGVNS. The CDR3 coding sequence is TGTGCCAGCAGTGACGAGGAGGGAGCTCAGCCCCAGCATTTT. Protein product: CASSDEEGAQPQHF.

The J gene is TRBJ2-3, the V gene TRBV11-3; 8 bases agree with TRBD1. The length of the CDR3 is 15 residues. V gave up 5 bases and J gave up 2 bases; unmatched junction bases: 6. The germline CDR1 and CDR2 sequences are SGHNT and YENEEA. The CDR3, as DNA: TGTGCCAGCAGCCCATCGGACAGGGACACAGATACGCAGTATTTT. Translation: CASSPSDRDTDTQYF.

V and J are TRBV12-5 and TRBJ1-2; D might be TRBD1 (5 bases). The CDR3 covers 15 residues. Trimming removed 4 bases at V and 4 bases at J, with 16 bases between. Germline V gives CDR1 LGHNT, CDR2 FRNRAP. This chain's CDR3 is CASGWGGVQPYGYTF. CDR3 DNA sequence: TGTGCTAGTGGTTGGGGGGGGGTACAACCCTATGGCTACACCTTC.

The CDR3 nucleotides are TGTGCCAGCAGCTTCGGCATGGGGACACGGACTCTTGGCTACACCTTC. It codes for CASSFGMGTRTLGYTF. V is TRBV7-9 and J is TRBJ1-2, with D maybe TRBD1 (6 bases). Germline V lookup: CDR1 SEHNR, CDR2 FQNEAQ (reference sequence). Between the trimmed V and J ends, which lost 3 bases and 7 bases, there was a span of 21 bases. This CDR3 has 16 residues.

CDR3 bases: TGTGCCAGCTCACCATCCCTAGAGGATACGCAGTATTTT. This translates into CASSPSLEDTQYF. V is TRBV18 and J is TRBJ2-3; D ambiguous. The CDR3 has 13 amino acids. The V gene's germline CDR1 is KGHSH and CDR2 LQKENI. Trimming cost V 2 bases and J 6 bases, with 9 bases left between them.

This chain joins TRBV18 and TRBJ1-1; D not resolved. V was clipped by 0 bases and J by 4 bases, with 9 bases between them. In germline, CDR1 is KGHSH, CDR2 LQKENI. This CDR3 region has 14 residues. CDR3 bases: TGTGCCAGCTCACCACCGGCGGGAGTCACTGAAGCTTTCTTT. As protein: CASSPPAGVTEAFF.

The rearrangement joins TRBV7-3 to TRBJ1-6; 7 nucleotides agree with TRBD1. Germline V gives CDR1 SGHTA, CDR2 FQGTGA. The J segment lost 4 bases and the V segment lost 5 bases, leaving 2 bases of the junction unmatched. This CDR3 is 14 amino acids long. CDR3 DNA: TGTGCCAGCAGCCAGGGGGGATATAATTCACCCCTCCACTTT. Translating gives CASSQGGYNSPLHF.

The chain employs TRBV9 and TRBJ2-5; the match to TRBD2 covers 7 bases. Per germline, CDR1 SGDLS and CDR2 YYNGEE. After removal of 3 bases from V and 2 bases from J, the junction contained 4 bases not matched to a gene. The CDR3 has 14 residues. This CDR3 reads CASSGGLPQETQYF. CDR3 in DNA: TGTGCCAGCAGCGGGGGACTACCTCAAGAGACCCAGTACTTC.

The V and J genes are TRBV12-5 and TRBJ2-2; D gene uncertain. The CDR3 sequence is 15 residues long. V was shortened by 1 base and J by 4 bases, with 10 bases between the two germline ends. Germline V gene data show CDR1 as LGHNT and CDR2 as FRNRAP. The DNA for the CDR3 is TGTGCTAGTGGTTTGGGCGAAGCCCCCACCGGGGAGCTGTTTTTT. It specifies CASGLGEAPTGELFF.

The chain is built from TRBV27 and TRBJ2-7; 13 bases are a match to TRBD2. This CDR3 spans 14 amino acids. Germline CDR1 is MNHEY and CDR2 is SMNVEV (reference sequence). V was pared by 5 bases and J by 2 bases, with 0 bases of the junction left unmatched. CDR3 coding DNA: TGTGCCAGCAGTGGACTAGCGGGAGCCTACGAGCAGTACTTC. Translation gives CASSGLAGAYEQYF.

The V gene is TRBV6-5, the J gene TRBJ2-2, with D possibly being TRBD1 (6 bases). This CDR3 contains 15 residues. Germline CDR1 reads MNHEY; CDR2 reads SVGAGI. V was trimmed by 5 bases and J by 3 bases, leaving 13 bases between them. CDR3 sequence (DNA): TGTGCCAGCAGTCCCCGGGACATGGACACCGGGGAGCTGTTTTTT. Protein: CASSPRDMDTGELFF.

V is TRBV5-1 and J is TRBJ2-4; 14 nucleotides agree with TRBD2. The germline V gene encodes CDR1 SGHRS and CDR2 YFSETQ. V lost 4 bases, J lost 3 bases, and 12 bases stayed unmatched. The CDR3 is made up of 19 amino acids. CDR3 in DNA: TGCGCCAGCAGCCCCCGACTAGCGGGGGGGCCTTGGGTCAAAAACATTCAGTACTTC. It codes for CASSPRLAGGPWVKNIQYF.

The rearrangement joins TRBV24-1 to TRBJ2-1; perhaps TRBD1 as D (5 bases). The CDR3 runs 20 residues. In germline, CDR1 is KGHDR, CDR2 SFDVKD. V was shortened by 8 bases and J by 0 bases, with 28 bases between the two germline ends. The CDR3 loop reads CATTDGQQCYAPSSYNEQFF. As DNA, the CDR3 is TGTGCCACCACTGACGGACAACAATGTTACGCACCCAGCTCCTACAATGAGCAGTTCTTC.

The chain combines TRBV19 with TRBJ2-7; 10 nucleotides line up with TRBD1. The CDR3 has 13 amino acids. V trimming: 8 bases; J trimming: 7 bases; junction bases outside the gene matches: 8. CDR1 and CDR2 from the germline V gene are LNHDA and SQIVND (reference sequence). CDR3 bases: TGTGCCAGTTCCCGACAGGGGGCGGGTGAGCAGTACTTC. Its translation: CASSRQGAGEQYF.

The chain combines TRBV7-2 with TRBJ2-5; the D gene is possibly TRBD2 (5 bases). Germline V gives CDR1 SGHTA, CDR2 FQGNSA. The V gene lost 5 bases and the J gene lost 7 bases, with 11 bases spanning the gap. This CDR3 has 12 residues. CDR3 loop: CASSVPRGTQYF. CDR3 in DNA: TGTGCCAGCAGCGTCCCCCGGGGGACCCAGTACTTC.

V and J are TRBV7-3 and TRBJ2-7, with 9 nucleotides matching TRBD1. The CDR3 totals 15 residues. Germline values: CDR1 SGHTA, CDR2 FQGTGA. The ends lost 4 bases at V and 3 bases at J; junction bases unmatched: 7. In DNA form, the CDR3 reads TGTGCCAGCAGCTCCCCGGGACAGGGAATCTACGAGCAGTACTTC. It specifies CASSSPGQGIYEQYF.

J is TRBJ2-1 and V is TRBV19; 10 bases align to TRBD2. CDR1 and CDR2 from the germline V gene are LNHDA and SQIVND (reference sequence). This CDR3 region has 14 residues. Unmatched junction bases numbered 4, after V lost 3 bases and J lost 8 bases. This CDR3 reads CASSMVGLADEQFF. As DNA, the CDR3 is TGTGCCAGTAGTATGGTCGGACTAGCGGATGAGCAGTTCTTC.

This sequence joins TRBV5-1 and TRBJ2-2; D unresolved. The ends were cut back, 5 bases at V and 7 bases at J, with 6 bases in the middle. The CDR3 sequence is 11 residues long. Germline assignment: CDR1 SGHRS and CDR2 YFSETQ. DNA of the CDR3: TGCGCCAGCAGGAGTGGCGGGGAGCTGTTTTTT. Translating it yields CASRSGGELFF.

The chain's CDR3 is CASSQSESTNSPLHF. The CDR3 DNA reads as TGCGCCAGCAGTCAATCCGAGTCTACTAATTCACCCCTCCACTTT. This rearrangement joins TRBV23-1 to TRBJ1-6, with no clear D. TRBV23-1 belongs to the ORF category, with a function that is uncertain. The CDR3 spans 15 residues. V lost 0 bases, J lost 6 bases, and 9 bases lay in between.

This clone was seen just once. This chain uses TRBV19 with TRBJ1-4, with D tentatively TRBD1 (5 bases). There are 11 residues in the CDR3. The germline gives CDR1 LNHDA, CDR2 SQIVND (reference sequence). V was clipped by 8 bases and J by 8 bases, with 9 bases between them. The CDR3 loop is CASVGGEKLFF. CDR3 nucleotides: TGTGCCAGTGTTGGGGGGGAAAAACTGTTTTTT. Variable domain in full (rest from reference TRBV19 and TRBJ1-4): DGGITQSPKYLFRKEGQNVTLSCEQNLNHDAMYWYRQDPGQGLRLIYYSQIVNDFQKGDIAEGYSVSREKKESFPLTVTSAQKNPTAFYLCASVGGEKLFFGSGTQLSVL.

This clone was counted a single time. The gene calls are TRBV7-2 and TRBJ2-7, with 8 bases identical to TRBD1. This CDR3 has 16 amino acids. Germline CDR1 SGHTA, CDR2 FQGNSA. Trimming took 5 bases from V and 1 from J; bases not matched to a gene: 10. In nucleotides, the CDR3 is TGTGCCAGCAGCCGCTACGACAGGGGTTGGTCCTACGAGCAGTACTTC. This codes for CASSRYDRGWSYEQYF.

CDR3 nucleotides: TGTGCCAGAAGCGCACGACAGGGTTGGAACTATGGCTACACCTTC. Its protein product is CARSARQGWNYGYTF. J is TRBJ1-2 and V is TRBV5-3, with TRBD1 matching 7 bases. TRBV5-3 is classed as an ORF, of uncertain function. The CDR3 extends over 15 amino acids. J lost 2 bases, V lost 4 bases, and 8 bases had no gene match.

The genes are TRBV2 and TRBJ2-7; 8 bases map to TRBD1. Germline V gives CDR1 SNHLY, CDR2 FYNNEI. V dropped 3 bases and J dropped 6; count of bases not matched to a gene: 10. The CDR3 sequence is 15 residues long. The CDR3: CASSDLGQGRSEQYF. For the CDR3, the DNA is TGTGCCAGCAGTGACCTAGGACAGGGCCGAAGCGAGCAGTACTTC.